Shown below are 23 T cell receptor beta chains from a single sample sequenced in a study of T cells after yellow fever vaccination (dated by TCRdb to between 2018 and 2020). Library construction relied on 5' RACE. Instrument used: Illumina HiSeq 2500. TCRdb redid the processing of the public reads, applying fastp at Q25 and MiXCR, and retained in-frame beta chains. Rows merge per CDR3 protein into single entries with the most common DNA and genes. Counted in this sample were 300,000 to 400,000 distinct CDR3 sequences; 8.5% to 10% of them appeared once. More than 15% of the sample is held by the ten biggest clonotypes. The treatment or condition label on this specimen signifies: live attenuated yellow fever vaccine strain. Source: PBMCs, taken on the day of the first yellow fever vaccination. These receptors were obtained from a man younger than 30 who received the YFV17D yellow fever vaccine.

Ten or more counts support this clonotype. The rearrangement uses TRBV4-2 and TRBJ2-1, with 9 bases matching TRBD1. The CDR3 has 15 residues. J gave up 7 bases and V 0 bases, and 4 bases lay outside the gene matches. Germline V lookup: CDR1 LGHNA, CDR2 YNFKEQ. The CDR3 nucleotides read TGTGCCAGCAGCCAAGATAGACAGGGGGGAAATGAGCAGTTCTTC. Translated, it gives CASSQDRQGGNEQFF.

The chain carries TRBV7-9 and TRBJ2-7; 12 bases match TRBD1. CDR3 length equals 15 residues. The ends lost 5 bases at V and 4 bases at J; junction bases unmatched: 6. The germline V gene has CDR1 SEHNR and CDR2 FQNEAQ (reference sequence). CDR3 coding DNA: TGTGCCAGCAGCCCCGGGACAGGGGGCGGGTACGAGCAGTACTTC. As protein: CASSPGTGGGYEQYF. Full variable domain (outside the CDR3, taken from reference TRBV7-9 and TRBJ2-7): DTGVSQNPRHKITKRGQNVTFRCDPISEHNRLYWYRQTLGQGPEFLTYFQNEAQLEKSRLLSDRFSAERPKGSFSTLEIQRTEQGDSAMYLCASSPGTGGGYEQYFGPGTRLTVT.

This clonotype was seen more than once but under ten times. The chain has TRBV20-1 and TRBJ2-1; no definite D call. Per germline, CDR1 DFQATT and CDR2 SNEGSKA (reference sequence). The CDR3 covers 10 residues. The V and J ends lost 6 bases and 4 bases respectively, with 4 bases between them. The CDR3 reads CSAFYNEQFF. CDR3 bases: TGCAGTGCCTTTTACAATGAGCAGTTCTTC.

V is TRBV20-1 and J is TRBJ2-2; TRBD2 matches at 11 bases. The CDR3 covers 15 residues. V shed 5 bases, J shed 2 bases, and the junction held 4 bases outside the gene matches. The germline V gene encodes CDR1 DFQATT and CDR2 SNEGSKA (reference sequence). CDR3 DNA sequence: TGCAGTGCTGCGGGACTAGCGGAAAACACCGGGGAGCTGTTTTTT. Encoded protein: CSAAGLAENTGELFF.

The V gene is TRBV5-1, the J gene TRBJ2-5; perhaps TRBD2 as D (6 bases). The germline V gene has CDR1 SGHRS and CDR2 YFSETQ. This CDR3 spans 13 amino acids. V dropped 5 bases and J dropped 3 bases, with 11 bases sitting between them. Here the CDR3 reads CASRRGWEETQYF. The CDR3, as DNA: TGCGCCAGCAGGCGGGGATGGGAAGAGACCCAGTACTTC.

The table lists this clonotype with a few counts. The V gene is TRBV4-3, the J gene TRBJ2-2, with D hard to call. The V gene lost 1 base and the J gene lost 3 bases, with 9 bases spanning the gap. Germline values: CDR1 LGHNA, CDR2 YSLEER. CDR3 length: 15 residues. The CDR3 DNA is TGCGCCAGCAGCCAAGGGCCTGTGTACACCGGGGAGCTGTTTTTT. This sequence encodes CASSQGPVYTGELFF.

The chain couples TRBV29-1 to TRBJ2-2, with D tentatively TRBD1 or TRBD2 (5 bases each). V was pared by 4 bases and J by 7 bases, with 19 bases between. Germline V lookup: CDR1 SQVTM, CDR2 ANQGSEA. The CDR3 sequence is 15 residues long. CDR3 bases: TGCAGCGTTGGTCCGGTGGGGGAATGGGGCGGGGAGCTGTTTTTT. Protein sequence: CSVGPVGEWGGELFF.

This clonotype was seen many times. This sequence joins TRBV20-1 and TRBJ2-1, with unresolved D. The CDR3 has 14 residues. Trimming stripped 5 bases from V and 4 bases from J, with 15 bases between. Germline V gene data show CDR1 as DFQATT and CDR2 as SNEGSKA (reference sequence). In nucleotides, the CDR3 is TGCAGTGCTGAAGAATTTAACAGATACAATGAGCAGTTCTTC. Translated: CSAEEFNRYNEQFF.

The CDR3, as DNA: TGTGCCAGCAGCTTACGCAGGGAGGAGACCCAGTACTTC. The encoded protein is CASSLRREETQYF. The chain recombines TRBV7-3 with TRBJ2-5; D may match TRBD1 or TRBD2 (5 bases each). The CDR3 spans 13 residues. Trimming removed 2 bases at V and 5 bases at J, with 9 bases between. Looked up from germline, CDR1 is SGHTA and CDR2 is FQGTGA.

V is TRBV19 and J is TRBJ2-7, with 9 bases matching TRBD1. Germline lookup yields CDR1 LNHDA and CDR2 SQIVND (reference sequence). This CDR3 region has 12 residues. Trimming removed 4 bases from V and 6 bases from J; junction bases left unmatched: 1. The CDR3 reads CASSRTGVEQYF. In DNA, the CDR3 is TGTGCCAGTAGTAGGACAGGGGTCGAGCAGTACTTC.

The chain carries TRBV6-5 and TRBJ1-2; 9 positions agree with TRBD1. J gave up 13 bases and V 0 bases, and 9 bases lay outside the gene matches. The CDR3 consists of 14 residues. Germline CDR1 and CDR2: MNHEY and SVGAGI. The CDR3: CASSYSGQGNLLTF. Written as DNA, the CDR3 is TGTGCCAGCAGTTACTCGGGACAGGGCAACTTGCTCACCTTC.

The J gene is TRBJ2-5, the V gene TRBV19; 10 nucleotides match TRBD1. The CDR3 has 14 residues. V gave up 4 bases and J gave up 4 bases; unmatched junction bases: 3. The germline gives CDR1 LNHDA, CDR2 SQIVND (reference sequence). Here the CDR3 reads CASSRDRGTETQYF. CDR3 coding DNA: TGTGCCAGTAGTAGGGACAGGGGAACAGAGACCCAGTACTTC.

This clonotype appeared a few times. CDR3 region: CSASQDQQAFF. In DNA, the CDR3 is TGCAGTGCTAGCCAAGATCAACAAGCTTTCTTT. The chain couples TRBV20-1 to TRBJ1-1; D remains unclear. This CDR3 comprises 11 residues. Germline V lookup: CDR1 DFQATT, CDR2 SNEGSKA (reference sequence). Deletions cut 3 bases from V and 9 bases from J, with 11 bases between.

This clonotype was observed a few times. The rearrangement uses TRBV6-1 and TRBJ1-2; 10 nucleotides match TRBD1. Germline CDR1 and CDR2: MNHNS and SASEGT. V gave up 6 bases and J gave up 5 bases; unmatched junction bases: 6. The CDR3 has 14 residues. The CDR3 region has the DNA TGTGCCAGCAGGGGGACAGGGGAAGTTTATGGCTACACCTTC. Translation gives CASRGTGEVYGYTF.

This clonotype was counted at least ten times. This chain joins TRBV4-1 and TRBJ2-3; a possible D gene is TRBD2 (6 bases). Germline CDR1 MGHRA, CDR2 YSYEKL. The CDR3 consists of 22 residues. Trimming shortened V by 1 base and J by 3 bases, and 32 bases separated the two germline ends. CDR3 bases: TGCGCCAGCAGCCAAGGGTTAAGGAGGACTACGATGTGGGGGGATACGACAGATACGCAGTATTTT. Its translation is CASSQGLRRTTMWGDTTDTQYF.

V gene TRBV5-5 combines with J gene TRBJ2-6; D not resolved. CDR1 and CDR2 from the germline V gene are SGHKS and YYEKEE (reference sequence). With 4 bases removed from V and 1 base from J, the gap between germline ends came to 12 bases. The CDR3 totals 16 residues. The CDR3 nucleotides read TGTGCCAGCAGCCCATCCGTCGGGTCTGGGGCCAACGTCCTGACTTTC. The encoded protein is CASSPSVGSGANVLTF.

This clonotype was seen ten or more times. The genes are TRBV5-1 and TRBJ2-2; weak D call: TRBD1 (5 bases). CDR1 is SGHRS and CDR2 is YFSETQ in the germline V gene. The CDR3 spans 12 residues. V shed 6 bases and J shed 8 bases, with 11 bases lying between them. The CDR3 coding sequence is TGCGCCAGCATGGGGCCTCCGGGGGAGCTGTTTTTT. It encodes CASMGPPGELFF.

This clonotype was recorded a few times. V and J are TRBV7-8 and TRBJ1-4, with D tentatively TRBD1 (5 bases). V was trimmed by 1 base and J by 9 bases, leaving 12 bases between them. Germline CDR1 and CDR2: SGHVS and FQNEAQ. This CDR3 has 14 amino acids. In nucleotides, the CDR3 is TGTGCCAGCAGCTTAGGGCAGGAGGGGAAAAAACTGTTTTTT. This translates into CASSLGQEGKKLFF.

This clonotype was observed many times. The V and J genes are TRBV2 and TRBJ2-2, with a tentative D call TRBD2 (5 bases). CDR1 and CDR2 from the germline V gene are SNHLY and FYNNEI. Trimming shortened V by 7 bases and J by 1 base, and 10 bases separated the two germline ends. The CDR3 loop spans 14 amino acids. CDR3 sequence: CASIRTENTGELFF. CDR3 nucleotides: TGTGCCAGCATTCGGACTGAGAACACCGGGGAGCTGTTTTTT.

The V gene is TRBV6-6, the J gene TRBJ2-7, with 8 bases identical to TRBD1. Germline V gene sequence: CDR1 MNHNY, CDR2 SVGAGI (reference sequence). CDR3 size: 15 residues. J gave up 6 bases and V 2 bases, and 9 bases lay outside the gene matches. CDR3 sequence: CASSYVGQEGLEQYV. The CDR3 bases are TGTGCCAGCAGTTACGTGGGACAGGAAGGGCTCGAGCAGTACGTC.

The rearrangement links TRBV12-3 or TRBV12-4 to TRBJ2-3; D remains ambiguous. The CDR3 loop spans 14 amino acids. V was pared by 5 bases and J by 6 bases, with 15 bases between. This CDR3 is CASSPDDARDTQYF. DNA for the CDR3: TGTGCCAGCAGTCCCGATGACGCCAGGGATACGCAGTATTTT.

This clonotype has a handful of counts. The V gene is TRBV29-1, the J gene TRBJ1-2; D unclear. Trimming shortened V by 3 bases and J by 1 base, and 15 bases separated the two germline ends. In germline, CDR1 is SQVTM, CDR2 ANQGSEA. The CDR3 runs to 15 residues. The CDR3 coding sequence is TGCAGCGTTGAGCTCGCGAATAGCCTTAACTATGGCTACACCTTC. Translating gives CSVELANSLNYGYTF.

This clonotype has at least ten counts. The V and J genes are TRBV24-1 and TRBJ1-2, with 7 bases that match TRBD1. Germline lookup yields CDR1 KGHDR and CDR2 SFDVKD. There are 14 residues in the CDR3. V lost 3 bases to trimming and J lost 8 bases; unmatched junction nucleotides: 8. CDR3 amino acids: CATSDQGQSRGYTF. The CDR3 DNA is TGTGCCACCAGTGATCAGGGACAGTCAAGGGGCTACACCTTC.